What follows are 4 T cell receptor beta chains derived from one specimen sequenced in a study of shared clonotypes between healthy human individuals. Produced via immunoSEQ multiplex PCR; TCRdb's table is partial and in-frame only. Seen here are 2 million to 3 million clones, 90% to 95% observed once, and the top ten hold around 0.37%. The sequencing sample was made of naive CD4+ T cells from PBMCs. This sample's subset: CD45RA+ positively selected. The receptors come from a man between 18 and 29 years old in good health. Some clones in this sample may be carry-over from other donors' samples.

With respect to this clone: The junction differs from germline at one of its ends, possibly a read error. The genes are TRBV15 and TRBJ2-2; D is possibly TRBD1 or TRBD2 (5 bases each). This CDR3 has 16 amino acids. CDR1 is LNHNV, CDR2 YYDKDF, per germline (reference sequence). This CDR3 is CAASRDRGGKTGELFF. In DNA form, the CDR3 reads TGTGCCGCCAGCAGAGACCGGGGCGGAAAAACCGGGGAGCTGTTTTTT. Full variable domain (missing parts from reference TRBV15 and TRBJ2-2): DAMVIQNPRYQVTQFGKPVTLSCSQTLNHNVMYWYQQKSSQAPKLLFHYYDKDFNNEADTPDNFQSRRPNTSFCFLDIRSPGLGDTAMYLCAASRDRGGKTGELFFGEGSRLTVL.

The chain employs TRBV25-1 and TRBJ2-3; 8 bases fit TRBD2. Per the germline V gene, CDR1 is MGHDK and CDR2 is SYGVNS. Trimming took 6 bases from V and 5 from J; bases not matched to a gene: 7. The CDR3 is made up of 14 amino acids. The CDR3 region is CASRRSGSGDTQYF. The CDR3 DNA follows: TGTGCCAGCAGAAGGAGCGGGAGTGGAGATACGCAGTATTTT.

For this clone: Other DNA sequences within the sample encode an identical CDR3. The gene calls are TRBV5-1 and TRBJ2-6; D remains unclear. CDR3 length: 15 residues. Germline V lookup: CDR1 SGHRS, CDR2 YFSETQ. Trimming stripped 0 bases from V and 2 bases from J, with 6 bases between. Here the CDR3 reads CASSLGPPGANVLTF. As DNA, the CDR3 is TGCGCCAGCAGCTTGGGGCCACCTGGGGCCAACGTCCTGACTTTC.

The V call is TRBV2, the J call TRBJ1-1; D not certain. Germline assignment: CDR1 SNHLY and CDR2 FYNNEI. The CDR3 has 13 amino acids. Between the trimmed V and J ends, which lost 4 bases and 4 bases, there was a span of 10 bases. CDR3: CASSVEGFTEAFF. CDR3 DNA sequence: TGTGCCAGCAGTGTAGAGGGTTTCACTGAAGCTTTCTTT.